The 19 T cell receptor beta chains in this list originate from one sample, sequenced in a study of CD8+CD57+ T cells in acquired aplastic anemia. For sequencing, patients were chosen who had shown expansion of CD8+CD57+ cells by flow cytometry. Investigators profiled TCR beta VDJ and CDR3 from genomic DNA template. TCRdb reprocessed the reads via MiXCR and lists one record per CDR3 protein. The table records around 170,000 distinct CDR3 sequences, less than 60% of them present only once. Sequenced input: sorted CD4+, CD8+, or CD8+CD57+ T cells (not recorded which) from PBMCs. The receptors were gathered from a human donor with aplastic anemia.

In its sample, this clonotype was seen many times. The V gene is TRBV25-1, the J gene TRBJ1-5; D is unresolved. Germline-derived CDR1 and CDR2 are MGHDK and SYGVNS. Trimming took 1 base from V and 6 from J, leaving 10 bases between them. The CDR3 totals 14 residues. The DNA for the CDR3 is TGTGCCAGCAGTGAATTGGGTGGCGGTCAGCCCCAGCATTTT. Translating it yields CASSELGGGQPQHF.

In its sample, this clonotype was seen many times. The chain joins TRBV9 to TRBJ2-2; 7 nucleotides match TRBD2. The V segment lost 2 bases and the J segment 0 bases; nucleotides outside the gene matches: 7. CDR1 is SGDLS and CDR2 is YYNGEE in the germline V gene. CDR3 size: 17 residues. CDR3 DNA sequence: TGTGCCAGCAGCGTCAATCCAGCGGGACCGAACACCGGGGAGCTGTTTTTT. It yields the protein CASSVNPAGPNTGELFF.

Many counts were recorded for this clonotype. V usage is TRBV25-1 and J usage is TRBJ1-1, with 7 bases that match TRBD1. J was trimmed by 2 bases and V by 4 bases; bases with no gene match: 1. This CDR3 comprises 13 residues. Germline CDR1 is MGHDK and CDR2 is SYGVNS. CDR3 in DNA: TGTGCCAGCAGTGGGGACAGAAACACTGAAGCTTTCTTT. It specifies CASSGDRNTEAFF. Based on the CDR3 plus reference TRBV25-1 and TRBJ1-1, the full variable domain is EADIYQTPRYLVIGTGKKITLECSQTMGHDKMYWYQQDPGMELHLIHYSYGVNSTEKGDLSSESTVSRIRTEHFPLTLESARPSHTSQYLCASSGDRNTEAFFGQGTRLTVV.

The V gene is TRBV7-6, the J gene TRBJ2-7; no definite D call. Per germline, CDR1 SGHVS and CDR2 FNYEAQ. The V and J ends lost 3 bases and 0 bases respectively, with 6 bases between them. The CDR3 has 13 residues. This chain's CDR3 is CASSFSNSYEQYF. The CDR3 coding sequence is TGTGCCAGCAGCTTCTCCAACTCCTACGAGCAGTACTTC.

The J gene is TRBJ1-4, the V gene TRBV7-9, with D uncertain. This CDR3 region has 12 residues. Germline V gene lookup returns CDR1 SEHNR and CDR2 FQNEAQ (reference sequence). Trimming removed 3 bases from V and 7 bases from J, with 6 bases in between. For the CDR3, the DNA is TGTGCCAGCAGCTTGACATTTGAAAAACTGTTTTTT. Its protein product is CASSLTFEKLFF. Looking up the rest from reference TRBV7-9 and TRBJ1-4 gives the full variable domain: DTGVSQNPRHKITKRGQNVTFRCDPISEHNRLYWYRQTLGQGPEFLTYFQNEAQLEKSRLLSDRFSAERPKGSFSTLEIQRTEQGDSAMYLCASSLTFEKLFFGSGTQLSVL.

This clonotype showed up many times. The V gene is TRBV27, the J gene TRBJ1-3, with a weak D call TRBD1 (5 bases). This CDR3 spans 14 amino acids. V lost 2 bases and J 2 bases, leaving 7 bases between the germline ends. Germline V CDR1 and CDR2: MNHEY, SMNVEV (reference sequence). The CDR3 sequence is CASSLRGAGNTIYF. The CDR3 coding sequence is TGTGCCAGCAGTTTAAGAGGGGCTGGAAACACCATATATTTT.

This chain connects TRBV7-6 to TRBJ2-7; no definite D call. This CDR3 is built from 12 residues. Per germline, CDR1 SGHVS and CDR2 FNYEAQ. V lost 0 bases to trimming and J lost 7 bases, with 7 bases between them. The DNA for the CDR3 is TGTGCCAGCAGCTTAGCGACTGGGGAGCAGTACTTC. It is translated as CASSLATGEQYF.

As concerns this clonotype: Given the absence of the conserved phenylalanine or tryptophan at the CDR3 end, a read error is likely. The V gene is TRBV20-1, the J gene TRBJ2-3, with 7 bases lining up with TRBD2. V lost 4 bases to trimming and J lost 7 bases; unmatched junction nucleotides: 11. Germline V lookup: CDR1 DFQATT, CDR2 SNEGSKA (reference sequence). The CDR3 length is 14 residues. As DNA, the CDR3 is TGCAGTGCTACTTGGGGGGGACCCACGAATACGCAGTATTCT. Translation gives CSATWGGPTNTQYS.

In this sample, this clonotype turned up many times. This rearrangement joins TRBV7-2 to TRBJ2-7; TRBD1 agrees at 11 bases. J gave up 6 bases and V 5 bases, and 6 bases lay outside the gene matches. The CDR3 length is 14 residues. Germline CDR1 and CDR2: SGHTA and FQGNSA. CDR3: CASSPEGTGGEQYF. The CDR3 coding sequence is TGTGCCAGCAGCCCCGAGGGGACAGGGGGCGAGCAGTACTTC.

Turning to this clonotype: It is likely a read error, because the conserved phenylalanine at the end of the CDR3 is missing. The chain has TRBV6-2 or TRBV6-3 and TRBJ1-5; TRBD1 matches at 8 bases. J lost 4 bases, V lost 4 bases, and 3 bases had no gene match. Per germline, CDR1 MNHEY and CDR2 SVGEGT. The CDR3 spans 14 residues. CDR3 nucleotide sequence: TGTGCCAGCAGTTTTACAGGGGGGAATCAGCCCCAGCATCTT. This sequence encodes CASSFTGGNQPQHL.

This clonotype showed up many times. This sequence joins TRBV7-2 and TRBJ1-5; D is perhaps TRBD1 (6 bases). The CDR3 totals 13 residues. The V and J ends lost 5 bases and 7 bases respectively, with 12 bases between them. The germline gives CDR1 SGHTA, CDR2 FQGNSA. The CDR3 nucleotides read TGTGCCAGCAGCCGAGGGGGGGGCCAGCCCCAGCATTTT. Translation gives CASSRGGGQPQHF. The full variable domain, rest sourced from reference TRBV7-2 and TRBJ1-5, is GAGVSQSPSNKVTEKGKDVELRCDPISGHTALYWYRQSLGQGLEFLIYFQGNSAPDKSGLPSDRFSAERTGGSVSTLTIQRTQQEDSAVYLCASSRGGGQPQHFGDGTRLSIL.

This sequence joins TRBV11-1 and TRBJ1-2; 10 nucleotides line up with TRBD1. The germline V gene has CDR1 SGHAT and CDR2 FQDESV (reference sequence). CDR3 size: 13 residues. After removal of 5 bases from V and 6 bases from J, the junction contained 3 bases not matched to a gene. CDR3 region: CASSRGTGDGYTF. DNA for the CDR3: TGTGCCAGCAGCCGGGGGACAGGGGATGGCTACACCTTC.

V and J are TRBV12-3 or TRBV12-4 and TRBJ1-2; tentatively, D is TRBD1 (5 bases). V was shortened by 4 bases and J by 4 bases, with 13 bases between the two germline ends. The CDR3 covers 14 residues. CDR3 loop: CASSSPGPGYGYTF. CDR3 sequence (DNA): TGTGCCAGCAGTTCTCCGGGACCGGGCTATGGCTACACCTTC.

CDR3 region: CASTETGTGGNEQYV. DNA for the CDR3: TGTGCCAGCACCGAAACAGGGACGGGAGGGAATGAGCAGTACGTC. The V and J genes are TRBV6-1 and TRBJ2-7; TRBD2 aligns across 8 bases. Germline trimming cut 7 bases from V and 7 bases from J; bases unmatched to any gene: 15. Germline CDR1 reads MNHNS; CDR2 reads SASEGT. The CDR3 is 15 residues long.

This chain links TRBV20-1 with TRBJ1-5; 7 positions match TRBD1. The CDR3 is 15 residues long. The germline V gene encodes CDR1 DFQATT and CDR2 SNEGSKA (reference sequence). J gave up 1 base and V 2 bases, and 5 bases lay outside the gene matches. The CDR3 coding sequence is TGCAGTGCTAGATCACAGGGGTTAAGCAATCAGCCCCAGCATTTT. Its translation: CSARSQGLSNQPQHF.

This clonotype was observed many times. The chain has TRBV9 and TRBJ2-1; 7 bases align to TRBD2. V shed 0 bases and J 9 bases; nucleotides not matched to a gene: 9. CDR3 length equals 15 residues. Germline CDR1 is SGDLS and CDR2 is YYNGEE. In nucleotides, the CDR3 is TGTGCCAGCAGCGTAGGCACTACCCCGGGGGGTGAGCAGTTCTTC. It yields the protein CASSVGTTPGGEQFF.

The V call is TRBV7-3, the J call TRBJ1-6; D is possibly TRBD1 (6 bases). Trimming took 1 base from V and 6 from J, leaving 19 bases between them. Germline V lookup: CDR1 SGHTA, CDR2 FQGTGA. The length of the CDR3 is 18 residues. The chain's CDR3 is CASSLRSGGTAANSPLHF. CDR3 sequence (DNA): TGTGCCAGCAGCTTAAGATCCGGGGGCACCGCCGCTAATTCACCCCTCCACTTT.

Of note for this clonotype: A much larger clone lies a single base off, so this may be a read error. The chain recombines TRBV5-1 with TRBJ2-1; 10 bases fit TRBD1. The CDR3 is made up of 15 amino acids. With 5 bases clipped from V and 3 bases from J, the junction kept 5 bases outside the gene matches. The germline CDR1 and CDR2 sequences are SGHRS and YFSETQ. The CDR3 loop is CASSKDRGVYNEQFF. DNA for the CDR3: TGCGCCAGCAGTAAGGACAGGGGGGTCTACAATGAGCAGTTCTTC.

The chain carries TRBV6-1 and TRBJ1-2; D perhaps matches TRBD1 (6 bases). The CDR3 is 15 amino acids. Trimming pared 4 bases from V and 6 bases from J, leaving 18 bases between. Per the germline V gene, CDR1 is MNHNS and CDR2 is SASEGT. As DNA, the CDR3 is TGTGCCAGCAGTGCTAGCTTAGACAGGACCCATGGCTACACCTTC. Residues: CASSASLDRTHGYTF.